A single count supports the clone carrying this T cell receptor beta chain. Researchers ran the PCR with 60 Vbeta and 13 Jbeta primers. Profiling relied on immunoSEQ multiplex PCR, and the TCRdb table lists in-frame clones only, not all of them. The repertoire holds 130,000 to 150,000 clones, roughly 74% seen once, with over 2% in the top ten. These data belong to a study of cytomegalovirus exposure and HLA in healthy donors. CDR3 length equals 13 residues. The ends were cut back, 1 base at V and 2 bases at J, with 6 bases in the middle. The sequence was obtained from a woman between 18 and 30 years old in good health and CMV-seropositive. The gene calls are TRBV5-3 and TRBJ1-2, with a possible D match to TRBD1 (5 bases). TRBV5-3 is an ORF, with its function uncertain. Sequenced input: PBMCs. CDR3 sequence: CARSLKGNYGYTF. For the CDR3, the DNA is TGTGCCAGAAGCTTGAAGGGGAACTATGGCTACACCTTC.